Below are 22 T cell receptor beta chains sequenced from a single sample in a study of tumor-infiltrating lymphocytes in primary liver carcinoma. The template, around 540 ng total RNA, yielded TCR beta cDNA made with a constant-region primer. Amplification in three nested multiplex PCR rounds with slightly modified ARM-PCR gave rise to TCR beta libraries. Rounds one and two of PCR, each of 9 to 11 cycles, were primed with TRBV1-TRBV30 forward primers and a C-beta reverse primer. From the multiplex PCR reads, TCRdb called clonotypes with MiXCR, one entry per CDR3 protein. There are under 200,000 distinct CDR3 sequences in the sample; about 65% occur only once, and approximately 7% lies in the top ten. Researchers drew blood RNA from unsorted whole blood and extracted germline DNA as well. The material sequenced was peripheral blood. The receptors shown here come from a woman aged 60-70 years with primary liver carcinoma and hepatitis B virus infection.

A note on this clonotype: One end of the junction varies from germline; a read error may be responsible. The V gene is TRBV11-1, the J gene TRBJ2-3; D possibly corresponds to TRBD1 (6 bases). This CDR3 spans 15 amino acids. CDR1 is SGHAT and CDR2 is FQDESV in the germline V gene (reference sequence). In nucleotides, the CDR3 is TGTGCCAGCAGTGTGGGACAAAGGGGTACAGATACGAAGTATTTT. Encoded protein: CASSVGQRGTDTKYF.

This clonotype was seen many times. CDR3 bases: TGTGCCAGCAGTTACTCGCGGGGGAACACTGAAGCTTTCTTT. Translation: CASSYSRGNTEAFF. This chain connects TRBV6-5 to TRBJ1-1, with D unresolved. Trimming took off 0 bases at V and 1 base at J, with 6 bases between the two ends. The germline gives CDR1 MNHEY, CDR2 SVGAGI. This CDR3 comprises 14 residues.

This clonotype was seen more than once but under ten times. A read error may explain this, as a much larger clone is one base away. This chain joins TRBV4-1 and TRBJ2-3, with TRBD2 as a possible D gene (7 bases). Per germline, CDR1 MGHRA and CDR2 YSYEKL. The length of the CDR3 is 17 residues. The DNA of the CDR3 is TGCGCCGGCAGCCACACCGGCGGGGGCGTTAGCACAGATACGCAGTATTTT. The encoded protein is CAGSHTGGGVSTDTQYF.

V gene TRBV4-2 combines with J gene TRBJ2-7; D remains unclear. The CDR3 is made up of 12 amino acids. Germline CDR1 and CDR2: LGHNA and YNFKEQ. The V and J ends lost 0 bases and 5 bases respectively, with 5 bases between them. CDR3 sequence: CASSQDRNEQYF. The DNA of the CDR3 is TGTGCCAGCAGCCAAGATCGGAACGAGCAGTACTTC.

The chain's CDR3 is CASRPGTAGANVLTF. The CDR3 DNA reads as TGTGCCAGCAGACCCGGGACGGCTGGGGCCAACGTCCTGACTTTC. The chain uses TRBV4-2 and TRBJ2-6, with D perhaps given as TRBD1 or TRBD2 (5 bases each). The length of the CDR3 is 15 residues. Germline V gene data show CDR1 as LGHNA and CDR2 as YNFKEQ. Trimming shortened V by 6 bases and J by 2 bases, and 11 bases separated the two germline ends.

This clonotype was seen only a few times. The chain couples TRBV5-6 to TRBJ2-6; 8 nucleotides match TRBD1. The junction had 4 bases not matched to a gene; V was cut back by 4 bases and J by 1 base. The V gene's germline CDR1 is SGHDT and CDR2 YYEEEE. The CDR3 has 16 residues. CDR3 DNA sequence: TGTGCCAGCAGCGGACAGGGCTCATCTGGGGCCAACGTCCTGACTTTC. This codes for CASSGQGSSGANVLTF. Drawing the rest from reference TRBV5-6 and TRBJ2-6, the complete variable domain is DAGVTQSPTHLIKTRGQQVTLRCSPKSGHDTVSWYQQALGQGPQFIFQYYEEEERQRGNFPDRFSGHQFPNYSSELNVNALLLGDSALYLCASSGQGSSGANVLTFGAGSRLTVL.

The chain recombines TRBV5-1 with TRBJ1-2, with TRBD1 as a possible D gene (5 bases). Trimming removed 1 base at V and 7 bases at J, with 11 bases between. The CDR3 is made up of 13 amino acids. Germline V gene lookup returns CDR1 SGHRS and CDR2 YFSETQ. CDR3 sequence reads: CASSLSGGGGYTF. The CDR3 DNA follows: TGCGCCAGCAGCTTGTCAGGTGGGGGTGGCTACACCTTC.

The CDR3 loop is CASSLASSYYEQYF. The CDR3 nucleotides are TGTGCCAGCAGCTTGGCCTCTAGCTACTACGAGCAGTACTTC. V and J are TRBV5-5 and TRBJ2-7; a possible D gene is TRBD2 (5 bases). The CDR3 extends over 14 amino acids. Trimming took 0 bases from V and 3 from J, leaving 10 bases between them. Germline V gene lookup returns CDR1 SGHKS and CDR2 YYEKEE (reference sequence). Together with reference TRBV5-5 and TRBJ2-7, the CDR3 gives the full variable domain: DAGVTQSPTHLIKTRGQQVTLRCSPISGHKSVSWYQQVLGQGPQFIFQYYEKEERGRGNFPDRFSARQFPNYSSELNVNALLLGDSALYLCASSLASSYYEQYFGPGTRLTVT.

Regarding this clonotype: A much larger clone sits a single nucleotide away, making a read error possible. The chain has TRBV12-3 or TRBV12-4 and TRBJ2-3, with TRBD2 matching over 11 bases. Trimming removed 3 bases from V and 5 bases from J; junction bases left unmatched: 7. The CDR3 is made up of 16 amino acids. CDR3 sequence reads: CASSFISGRAVDTQYF. CDR3 sequence (DNA): TGTGCCAGCAGTTTTATTAGCGGGAGGGCCGTAGATACGCAGTATTTT.

On this clonotype: A much larger clone is a single base away; this may be a read error. The chain is built from TRBV5-5 and TRBJ2-3; D perhaps matches TRBD2 (6 bases). Germline CDR1 and CDR2: SGHKS and YYEKEE (reference sequence). The CDR3 extends over 15 amino acids. This CDR3 is CVSSSLAGRTDTQYF. In nucleotides, the CDR3 is TGTGTCAGCAGCTCCCTTGCGGGGAGAACAGATACGCAGTATTTT.

For this clonotype: The junction does not match germline at one end; this may be a read error. The V gene is TRBV30, the J gene TRBJ1-1, with D possibly matching TRBD1 (5 bases). This CDR3 region has 11 residues. Germline V CDR1 and CDR2: GTSNPN, SVGIG (reference sequence). CDR3 bases: TGTGCCTGGAGTATGGGCAGGGAAGCTCTCTTT. This gives the protein CAWSMGREALF.

This clonotype has at least ten counts. The chain carries TRBV11-2 and TRBJ2-5; 10 bases match TRBD2. This CDR3 has 14 amino acids. With V trimmed by 3 bases and J by 5 bases, 3 bases remained unmatched. Looked up from germline, CDR1 is SGHAT and CDR2 is FQNNGV. This CDR3 is CASSLASGSETQYF. The CDR3 nucleotides are TGTGCCAGCAGCTTGGCTAGCGGGAGTGAGACCCAGTACTTC. Full variable domain (outside the CDR3, taken from reference TRBV11-2 and TRBJ2-5): EAGVAQSPRYKIIEKRQSVAFWCNPISGHATLYWYQQILGQGPKLLIQFQNNGVVDDSQLPKDRFSAERLKGVDSTLKIQPAKLEDSAVYLCASSLASGSETQYFGPGTRLLVL.

The CDR3 nucleotides read TGTACCGGCAGCCCTTTCGATACGCAGTATTTT. This codes for CTGSPFDTQYF. This chain uses TRBV11-2 with TRBJ2-3; D remains ambiguous. CDR1 and CDR2 (germline): SGHAT, FQNNGV. The CDR3 contains 11 residues. Full variable domain (remainder filled in from reference TRBV11-2 and TRBJ2-3): EAGVAQSPRYKIIEKRQSVAFWCNPISGHATLYWYQQILGQGPKLLIQFQNNGVVDDSQLPKDRFSAERLKGVDSTLKIQPAKLEDSAVYLCTGSPFDTQYFGPGTRLTVL.

This chain's CDR3 is CASGLPPGLGQLSGNTIYF. DNA for the CDR3: TGTGCTAGTGGTTTGCCACCGGGACTGGGACAGCTCTCTGGAAACACCATATATTTT. The chain joins TRBV12-5 to TRBJ1-3; 7 bases are a match to TRBD1. Germline trimming cut 2 bases from V and 0 bases from J; bases unmatched to any gene: 13. The length of the CDR3 is 19 residues. The germline gives CDR1 LGHNT, CDR2 FRNRAP.

This sequence joins TRBV5-1 and TRBJ1-1; the D is unclear. The V and J ends lost 3 bases and 11 bases respectively, with 11 bases between them. The CDR3 is made up of 11 amino acids. Germline V gives CDR1 SGHRS, CDR2 YFSETQ. The CDR3 sequence: CASSSSQGAFF. The CDR3, as DNA: TGCGCCAGCAGCTCGTCTCAAGGGGCTTTCTTT.

A word on this clonotype: As the CDR3 is not closed by the conserved phenylalanine or tryptophan, this likely results from a read error. The chain's CDR3 is CAGSPRTGLAKNIQYS. The CDR3, as DNA: TGTGCCGGCAGCCCTCGGACAGGGCTGGCCAAAAACATTCAGTACTCC. This chain uses TRBV11-3 with TRBJ2-4; 8 bases map to TRBD1. The CDR3 sequence is 16 residues long. Looked up from germline, CDR1 is SGHNT and CDR2 is YENEEA.

In its sample, this clonotype was seen many times. The rearrangement links TRBV25-1 to TRBJ2-7, with TRBD2 identical over 12 bases. After removal of 10 bases from V and 7 bases from J, the junction contained 8 bases not matched to a gene. CDR3 length: 13 amino acids. Germline CDR1 MGHDK, CDR2 SYGVNS. The CDR3 DNA is TGTGCCACTGCGACTAGCGGGAGTTTTGAGCAGTACTTC. Translated: CATATSGSFEQYF.

A few counts support this clonotype. The chain uses TRBV10-3 and TRBJ2-1; no clear D. This CDR3 is built from 13 residues. Trimming took 11 bases from V and 7 from J, leaving 18 bases between them. Germline assignment: CDR1 ENHRY and CDR2 SYGVKD. The CDR3 sequence is CASASNVGNEQFF. CDR3 coding DNA: TGTGCCTCTGCCTCGAACGTCGGGAATGAGCAGTTCTTC.

Worth noting for this clonotype: This may stem from a read error, because a much larger clone lies one nucleotide away. The CDR3 end shows no conserved phenylalanine or tryptophan, and so a read error is likely. The V call is TRBV6-1, the J call TRBJ2-1; tentatively, D is TRBD2 (5 bases). The germline V gene has CDR1 MNHNS and CDR2 SASEGT. CDR3 length equals 11 residues. With 4 bases removed from V and 12 bases from J, the gap between germline ends came to 10 bases. DNA for the CDR3: TGTGCCAGCAGTGGCCCGGGATTGCAGTTCCTC. Translated: CASSGPGLQFL.

This clonotype was found many times. DNA of the CDR3: TGCAGCGTTGTTCGGGACAGGGGCACAGATACGCAGTATTTT. It is translated as CSVVRDRGTDTQYF. The rearrangement links TRBV29-1 to TRBJ2-3, with 9 positions matching TRBD1. Germline values: CDR1 SQVTM, CDR2 ANQGSEA. CDR3 length: 14 amino acids. Trimming removed 4 bases from V and 1 base from J; junction bases left unmatched: 3.

CDR3 sequence reads: CTSSQLGLAAASTDTQYF. DNA of the CDR3: TGTACTAGCAGCCAATTAGGGCTAGCGGCAGCCAGCACAGATACGCAGTATTTT. The chain recombines TRBV4-2 with TRBJ2-3, with 7 bases aligning to TRBD2. The CDR3 sequence is 18 residues long. From germline, CDR1 is LGHNA and CDR2 YNFKEQ.

Points on this clonotype: Given a much more abundant clone one base away, this may be a read error. The chain employs TRBV29-1 and TRBJ2-3, with D perhaps TRBD2 (5 bases). The CDR3 has 15 residues. The ends were cut back, 4 bases at V and 2 bases at J, with 16 bases in the middle. Germline assignment: CDR1 SQVTM and CDR2 ANQGSEA. This CDR3 is CSVAGSGWDTDTQYF. The CDR3 nucleotides read TGCAGCGTTGCGGGGTCAGGATGGGACACAGATACGCAGTATTTT.